Below are 26 T cell receptor beta chains sequenced from a single sample in a study of T cell responses to AZD1222 COVID-19 vaccine. The protocol was immunoSEQ multiplex PCR, while the TCRdb copy is restricted to in-frame clones and leaves out a portion. There are 95,000 to 150,000 clones in the sample; 80% to 95% occur only once, and 0.85% to 1.3% lies in the top ten. Material: peripheral blood, obtained on day 0 of AZD1222 vaccination. Source of these receptors: an adult in good health.

V gene TRBV27 combines with J gene TRBJ1-1; no clear D gene. CDR1 is MNHEY and CDR2 is SMNVEV in the germline V gene (reference sequence). The CDR3 sequence is 14 residues long. The V and J ends lost 8 bases and 2 bases respectively, with 15 bases between them. In DNA, the CDR3 is TGTGCCAGCGGATATTCGAGTTTCAACACTGAAGCTTTCTTT. Its translation is CASGYSSFNTEAFF.

The genes are TRBV28 and TRBJ1-5; TRBD1 agrees at 7 bases. Germline-derived CDR1 and CDR2 are MDHEN and SYDVKM. There are 19 residues in the CDR3. V shed 8 bases and J 5 bases; nucleotides not matched to a gene: 24. CDR3 loop: CASAPLRRGPGFRDQPQHF. CDR3 bases: TGTGCCAGCGCCCCCCTCCGGAGGGGGCCGGGGTTTAGGGATCAGCCCCAGCATTTT.

The rearrangement links TRBV6-6 to TRBJ1-3, with D unclear. Deletions cut 2 bases from V and 2 bases from J, with 10 bases between. The CDR3 consists of 15 residues. Germline CDR1 is MNHNY and CDR2 is SVGAGI (reference sequence). In DNA, the CDR3 is TGTGCCAGCAGTTACACCCCACTCACTGGAAACACCATATATTTT. Amino acid sequence: CASSYTPLTGNTIYF.

The V and J genes are TRBV5-1 and TRBJ2-5; TRBD1 matches at 9 bases. Germline CDR1 reads SGHRS; CDR2 reads YFSETQ. The V gene end was trimmed by 6 bases and the J gene end by 4 bases; junction bases not matched to a gene: 7. The CDR3 has 14 residues. The CDR3 DNA reads TGCGCCAGCAACTCCGGGACAGGGTCAGAGACCCAGTACTTC. Translated: CASNSGTGSETQYF.

Written as DNA, the CDR3 is TGTGCCATCAGTGAGTCGGGGACAGACAAAGCTTTCTTT. It is translated as CAISESGTDKAFF. V usage is TRBV10-3 and J usage is TRBJ1-1; TRBD1 aligns across 7 bases. Germline trimming cut 0 bases from V and 9 bases from J; bases unmatched to any gene: 4. Germline V CDR1 and CDR2: ENHRY, SYGVKD. The CDR3 consists of 13 residues.

The V gene is TRBV2, the J gene TRBJ1-1; D might be TRBD1 (5 bases). Germline CDR1 SNHLY, CDR2 FYNNEI. This CDR3 has 14 amino acids. Trimming shortened V by 2 bases and J by 6 bases, and 13 bases separated the two germline ends. CDR3 loop: CASSERTTSSEAFF. The CDR3 DNA sequence: TGTGCCAGCAGTGAAAGGACAACCTCCTCTGAAGCTTTCTTT.

The V gene is TRBV18, the J gene TRBJ2-5; D possibly matches TRBD1 or TRBD2 (6 bases each). The length of the CDR3 is 15 residues. Trimming removed 3 bases from V and 1 base from J, with 12 bases in between. Germline V gene lookup returns CDR1 KGHSH and CDR2 LQKENI. CDR3 loop: CASSPHKGGQETQYF. The CDR3 bases are TGTGCCAGCTCACCCCATAAGGGGGGCCAAGAGACCCAGTACTTC.

The chain recombines TRBV5-4 with TRBJ2-3; weak D call: TRBD2 (6 bases). The CDR3 has 15 amino acids. V lost 1 base to trimming and J lost 2 bases, with 11 bases between them. Germline V gene lookup returns CDR1 SGHNT and CDR2 YYREEE (reference sequence). In DNA, the CDR3 is TGTGCCAGCAGCTTGCCTAGCGCAAACACAGATACGCAGTATTTT. Its protein is CASSLPSANTDTQYF. The entire variable domain, with the rest obtained from reference TRBV5-4 and TRBJ2-3, is as follows: ETGVTQSPTHLIKTRGQQVTLRCSSQSGHNTVSWYQQALGQGPQFIFQYYREEENGRGNFPPRFSGLQFPNYSSELNVNALELDDSALYLCASSLPSANTDTQYFGPGTRLTVL.

The gene calls are TRBV18 and TRBJ2-7; 7 bases are a match to TRBD1. CDR3 length: 14 residues. V lost 4 bases to trimming and J lost 3 bases; unmatched junction nucleotides: 6. Germline V gives CDR1 KGHSH, CDR2 LQKENI. The CDR3 spells CASSREGQNYEQYF. In nucleotides, the CDR3 is TGTGCCAGCTCACGAGAGGGACAGAACTACGAGCAGTACTTC.

The chain links TRBV11-2 to TRBJ2-1; D is ambiguous. Germline V gene sequence: CDR1 SGHAT, CDR2 FQNNGV. The length of the CDR3 is 14 residues. Trimming left V 1 base short and J 5 bases short, with 9 bases between. The CDR3 loop reads CASSLVNPNNEQFF. The CDR3 region has the DNA TGTGCCAGCAGCTTAGTAAACCCGAACAATGAGCAGTTCTTC.

The V and J genes are TRBV19 and TRBJ1-1, with TRBD1 identical over 7 bases. The CDR3 consists of 14 residues. Germline V lookup: CDR1 LNHDA, CDR2 SQIVND (reference sequence). Trimming removed 3 bases from V and 7 bases from J; junction bases left unmatched: 8. CDR3 residues: CASSMGQPGVEAFF. CDR3 DNA sequence: TGTGCCAGTAGTATGGGACAGCCGGGGGTTGAAGCTTTCTTT.

V usage is TRBV7-9 and J usage is TRBJ1-4, with D hard to call. Trimming stripped 1 base from V and 5 bases from J, with 5 bases between. CDR3 length equals 13 residues. Per germline, CDR1 SEHNR and CDR2 FQNEAQ (reference sequence). The CDR3 DNA reads as TGTGCCAGCAGCTTAGTCGAGAATGAAAAACTGTTTTTT. It is translated as CASSLVENEKLFF.

The chain is built from TRBV27 and TRBJ1-6; D call uncertain. The length of the CDR3 is 13 residues. Trimming removed 2 bases at V and 10 bases at J, with 9 bases between. The germline V gene encodes CDR1 MNHEY and CDR2 SMNVEV (reference sequence). The CDR3, as DNA: TGTGCCAGCAGTTTACGGTGGAAATCACCCCTCCACTTT. Residues: CASSLRWKSPLHF.

This rearrangement joins TRBV7-9 to TRBJ2-1; D gene ambiguous. The length of the CDR3 is 12 residues. From germline, CDR1 is SEHNR and CDR2 FQNEAQ (reference sequence). The V end was cut by 1 base, the J end by 5 bases, with 3 bases between. CDR3 sequence (DNA): TGTGCCAGCAGCTTAGATAACAATGAGCAGTTCTTC. It yields the protein CASSLDNNEQFF. The variable domain in full, completed from reference TRBV7-9 and TRBJ2-1, reads DTGVSQNPRHKITKRGQNVTFRCDPISEHNRLYWYRQTLGQGPEFLTYFQNEAQLEKSRLLSDRFSAERPKGSFSTLEIQRTEQGDSAMYLCASSLDNNEQFFGPGTRLTVL.

The chain is built from TRBV11-1 and TRBJ2-2; no clear D. CDR1 is SGHAT, CDR2 FQDESV, per germline (reference sequence). V lost 6 bases and J 8 bases, leaving 10 bases between the germline ends. The CDR3 runs 12 residues. CDR3 sequence reads: CASSLYGGELFF. In nucleotides, the CDR3 is TGTGCCAGCAGTCTCTATGGGGGGGAGCTGTTTTTT.

V and J are TRBV14 and TRBJ2-7; TRBD1 is a possible D gene (5 bases). V was clipped by 1 base and J by 2 bases, with 9 bases between them. Germline CDR1 SGHDN, CDR2 FVKESK. The CDR3 runs to 14 residues. CDR3 sequence reads: CASSQGQNPYEQYF. CDR3 nucleotides: TGTGCCAGCAGCCAAGGACAGAACCCCTACGAGCAGTACTTC.

The rearrangement joins TRBV2 to TRBJ1-2; 7 bases match TRBD1. The CDR3 contains 12 residues. J lost 4 bases, V lost 11 bases, and 7 bases had no gene match. Per germline, CDR1 SNHLY and CDR2 FYNNEI. CDR3 coding DNA: TGTGCCGGGAGGGACAGATCCTATGGCTACACCTTC. The encoded protein is CAGRDRSYGYTF.

The genes are TRBV14 and TRBJ2-1; 8 bases fit TRBD2. The CDR3 has 14 amino acids. Germline lookup yields CDR1 SGHDN and CDR2 FVKESK. Trimming took 0 bases from V and 9 from J; bases not matched to a gene: 4. CDR3 region: CASSQEWTSIEQFF. CDR3 nucleotide sequence: TGTGCCAGCAGCCAAGAATGGACTAGCATTGAGCAGTTCTTC.

The rearrangement links TRBV28 to TRBJ1-3, with 12 bases fitting TRBD1. Germline V CDR1 and CDR2: MDHEN, SYDVKM. This CDR3 region has 17 residues. Germline trimming cut 5 bases from V and 4 bases from J; bases unmatched to any gene: 9. The CDR3 protein is CASSRSRDRGPGNTIYF. For the CDR3, the DNA is TGTGCCAGCAGTCGGTCCCGGGACAGGGGGCCGGGAAACACCATATATTTT.

V and J are TRBV29-1 and TRBJ1-2; 8 positions agree with TRBD1. The germline CDR1 and CDR2 sequences are SQVTM and ANQGSEA. V lost 5 bases to trimming and J lost 4 bases; unmatched junction nucleotides: 12. This CDR3 is built from 15 residues. The CDR3, as DNA: TGCAGCGTTTCGACTCAGGGGGCTGGATCCTATGGCTACACCTTC. This encodes CSVSTQGAGSYGYTF.

The chain is built from TRBV9 and TRBJ2-1; 13 bases map to TRBD2. This CDR3 has 16 amino acids. J was trimmed by 7 bases and V by 2 bases; bases with no gene match: 6. The V gene's germline CDR1 is SGDLS and CDR2 YYNGEE. CDR3 in DNA: TGTGCCAGCAGCGTCGCCCCACTAGCGGGAGGGAATGAGCAGTTCTTC. Translated, it gives CASSVAPLAGGNEQFF.

This chain uses TRBV4-2 with TRBJ2-3; D is possibly TRBD1 or TRBD2 (6 bases each). Germline CDR1 reads LGHNA; CDR2 reads YNFKEQ. Trimming removed 8 bases at V and 0 bases at J, with 15 bases between. This CDR3 spans 15 amino acids. The CDR3 sequence: CASSRGESSTDTQYF. The CDR3 coding sequence is TGTGCCAGCTCAAGGGGGGAGTCGAGCACAGATACGCAGTATTTT.

This rearrangement joins TRBV5-5 to TRBJ1-5, with TRBD1 matching over 9 bases. The CDR3 loop spans 15 amino acids. The V and J ends lost 3 bases and 2 bases, in that order; junction bases with no gene match: 3. Per the germline V gene, CDR1 is SGHKS and CDR2 is YYEKEE (reference sequence). This chain's CDR3 is CASSWTGEGNQPQHF. The CDR3 DNA sequence: TGTGCCAGCAGCTGGACAGGGGAGGGCAATCAGCCCCAGCATTTT.

The chain couples TRBV5-1 to TRBJ2-2; TRBD2 agrees at 9 bases. This CDR3 comprises 16 residues. V shed 6 bases, J shed 1 base, and the junction held 7 bases outside the gene matches. Per germline, CDR1 SGHRS and CDR2 YFSETQ. CDR3 sequence reads: CASKIRLAENTGELFF. The CDR3 DNA reads as TGCGCCAGCAAAATAAGACTAGCGGAGAACACCGGGGAGCTGTTTTTT.

V gene TRBV16 combines with J gene TRBJ2-5; D might be TRBD1 (6 bases). In germline, CDR1 is KGHSY, CDR2 FQNENV. This CDR3 contains 16 residues. V was clipped by 4 bases and J by 7 bases, with 22 bases between them. The CDR3 coding sequence is TGTGCCAGCAGCCCTCAGGGCGGAACCTTAGGGGGGACCCAGTACTTC. This codes for CASSPQGGTLGGTQYF.

The V call is TRBV12-3 or TRBV12-4, the J call TRBJ2-7, with D possibly called TRBD1 or TRBD2 (5 bases each). The V gene lost 5 bases and the J gene lost 6 bases, with 11 bases spanning the gap. The CDR3 loop spans 12 amino acids. The CDR3, as DNA: TGTGCCAGCAGTGCCACGGGGACCGAGCAGTACTTC. This codes for CASSATGTEQYF.